This T cell receptor (beta chain) came from a study of OX40 agonist ivuxolimab in advanced cancers. Sequencing was performed with immunoSEQ multiplex PCR; in TCRdb, only in-frame clones are kept and a portion is missing. The profile shows over 80,000 clones, about 87% of them singletons. CDR3 length: 16 amino acids. With V trimmed by 4 bases and J by 0 bases, 7 bases remained unmatched. Germline CDR1 SGHNT, CDR2 YYREEE (reference sequence). This specimen was CD4+ or CD8+ T cells sorted from blood, taken in a trial of the OX40 agonist ivuxolimab. The gene calls are TRBV5-4 and TRBJ2-1; 7 bases are shared with TRBD1. This receptor was taken from an adult with an advanced solid tumor such as melanoma, head and neck, liver or kidney cancer. The DNA of the CDR3 is TGTGCCAGCAGCCAACGACAGGGCCGCTCCTACAATGAGCAGTTCTTC. The encoded protein is CASSQRQGRSYNEQFF.